One sample yielded the 20 T cell receptor beta chains listed below, sequenced in a study of T cell responses to AZD1222 COVID-19 vaccine (dated by TCRdb to the early 2020s). Read against the paper, the sample's time point label means: baseline before first vaccination. The library was prepared using the immunoSEQ multiplex PCR assay. This immuneACCESS table, as held by TCRdb, lists in-frame sequences with V and J called but not all clones. Of the missing ones, under half trace to an unresolved V gene in checked studies; the others have no known cause. The sample profile shows 150,000 to 200,000 clones; roughly 92% of them were found once. Clones ranked in the top ten supply 2.3% of the sample. The sample here was peripheral blood, taken on day 0 of AZD1222 vaccination. The receptors here all came from an adult in good health.

The CDR3 spells CASGRRPYQETQYF. In DNA form, the CDR3 reads TGTGCCAGCGGCCGCAGGCCGTACCAAGAGACCCAGTACTTC. This chain joins TRBV5-6 and TRBJ2-5; D not resolved. The V and J ends lost 7 bases and 0 bases respectively, with 13 bases between them. Germline CDR1 SGHDT, CDR2 YYEEEE. The CDR3 length is 14 residues.

The chain couples TRBV5-1 to TRBJ2-5; possibly TRBD2 for D (6 bases). V lost 6 bases and J lost 2, with 20 bases in between. CDR3 length equals 16 residues. Germline CDR1 is SGHRS and CDR2 is YFSETQ. The CDR3 is CASISGGAGLQETQYF. CDR3 coding DNA: TGCGCCAGCATTTCAGGTGGAGCGGGCCTTCAAGAGACCCAGTACTTC.

This chain joins TRBV11-2 and TRBJ1-1; D not certain. Looked up from germline, CDR1 is SGHAT and CDR2 is FQNNGV. Trimming stripped 5 bases from V and 1 base from J, with 11 bases between. The CDR3 is 14 residues long. As DNA, the CDR3 is TGTGCCAGCAGCCCGCCTGCGGGGAACACTGAAGCTTTCTTT. It codes for CASSPPAGNTEAFF.

The rearrangement joins TRBV12-5 to TRBJ2-1; no reliable D call. Between the trimmed V and J ends, which lost 0 bases and 9 bases, there was a span of 12 bases. The CDR3 is made up of 14 amino acids. Germline V CDR1 and CDR2: LGHNT, FRNRAP. This CDR3 reads CASGLVPGIREQFF. For the CDR3, the DNA is TGTGCTAGTGGTTTGGTACCTGGGATTCGTGAGCAGTTCTTC.

This chain connects TRBV7-2 to TRBJ2-7, with D possibly being TRBD1 or TRBD2 (6 bases each). This CDR3 has 16 amino acids. V lost 3 bases, J lost 6 bases, and 21 bases lay in between. Germline loops: CDR1 SGHTA, CDR2 FQGNSA. The CDR3 is CASSFLTGGGGSEQYF. As DNA, the CDR3 is TGTGCCAGCAGCTTCCTTACCGGAGGGGGTGGAAGCGAGCAGTACTTC. The full variable domain, with the rest looked up from reference TRBV7-2 and TRBJ2-7, is GAGVSQSPSNKVTEKGKDVELRCDPISGHTALYWYRQSLGQGLEFLIYFQGNSAPDKSGLPSDRFSAERTGGSVSTLTIQRTQQEDSAVYLCASSFLTGGGGSEQYFGPGTRLTVT.

The rearrangement joins TRBV10-3 to TRBJ2-3; D not certain. V was cut by 4 bases and J by 4 bases, with 6 bases left in between. There are 12 residues in the CDR3. The germline V gene has CDR1 ENHRY and CDR2 SYGVKD. CDR3 loop: CAISGEADTQYF. In DNA, the CDR3 is TGTGCCATCAGTGGTGAGGCAGATACGCAGTATTTT.

This chain uses TRBV7-3 with TRBJ2-2; D not certain. This CDR3 has 13 residues. V lost 2 bases and J lost 3, with 4 bases in between. Per the germline V gene, CDR1 is SGHTA and CDR2 is FQGTGA. CDR3 amino acids: CASSLDYTGELFF. As DNA, the CDR3 is TGTGCCAGCAGCTTAGACTACACCGGGGAGCTGTTTTTT.

This chain links TRBV7-8 with TRBJ1-5; 11 positions agree with TRBD1. The J segment lost 3 bases and the V segment lost 5 bases, leaving 3 bases of the junction unmatched. The CDR3 is made up of 15 amino acids. Germline CDR1 reads SGHVS; CDR2 reads FQNEAQ. The CDR3, as DNA: TGTGCCAGCAGCCTAGGACAGGGGGCCAATCAGCCCCAGCATTTT. Its translation: CASSLGQGANQPQHF.

V is TRBV4-1 and J is TRBJ2-5; either TRBD1 or TRBD2 may fit D (6 bases each). The CDR3 extends over 16 amino acids. V shed 0 bases and J shed 3 bases, with 14 bases lying between them. From germline, CDR1 is MGHRA and CDR2 YSYEKL. CDR3 sequence reads: CASSQDSRRGEETQYF. The DNA of the CDR3 is TGCGCCAGCAGCCAAGATAGCCGGAGGGGGGAAGAGACCCAGTACTTC.

The rearrangement links TRBV7-2 to TRBJ2-1; 7 bases agree with TRBD1. Trimming cost V 5 bases and J 8 bases; bases outside gene matches: 18. The CDR3 has 17 residues. Germline V gives CDR1 SGHTA, CDR2 FQGNSA. The CDR3: CASSTQLTGMRLDEQFF. In DNA, the CDR3 is TGTGCCAGCAGCACCCAATTGACAGGGATGAGGCTCGATGAGCAGTTCTTC.

CDR3 nucleotides: TGTGCCAGTTTAGACGGAAGCTCCTATAATTCACCCCTCCACTTT. It specifies CASLDGSSYNSPLHF. This chain joins TRBV6-5 and TRBJ1-6; D not certain. V was cut by 9 bases and J by 0 bases, with 12 bases left in between. The CDR3 runs to 15 residues. Germline CDR1 and CDR2: MNHEY and SVGAGI.

CDR3 loop: CASSQRQGEDEQFF. CDR3 bases: TGTGCCAGCTCCCAAAGACAGGGGGAGGATGAGCAGTTCTTC. The chain links TRBV18 to TRBJ2-1; 9 bases align to TRBD1. The CDR3 has 14 residues. CDR1 is KGHSH, CDR2 LQKENI, per germline. Trimming at V came to 6 bases and at J to 8 bases, leaving 8 bases not matched to a gene.

This clone appeared a few times. The rearrangement links TRBV16 to TRBJ2-7; TRBD2 might be the D (6 bases). Germline lookup yields CDR1 KGHSY and CDR2 FQNENV. Trimming shortened V by 5 bases and J by 7 bases, and 36 bases separated the two germline ends. This CDR3 is built from 20 residues. This chain's CDR3 is CASSVIFGKKRLRTTGEQYF. CDR3 in DNA: TGTGCCAGCAGCGTAATCTTCGGGAAGAAGAGACTCAGGACTACTGGGGAGCAGTACTTC. Using reference TRBV16 and TRBJ2-7 for the parts outside the CDR3, the full variable domain is GEEVAQTPKHLVRGEGQKAKLYCAPIKGHSYVFWYQQVLKNEFKFLISFQNENVFDETGMPKERFSAKCLPNSPCSLEIQATKLEDSAVYFCASSVIFGKKRLRTTGEQYFGPGTRLTVT.

The rearrangement uses TRBV7-3 and TRBJ2-3; 7 bases map to TRBD2. The germline CDR1 and CDR2 sequences are SGHTA and FQGTGA. Losses at the gene ends were 0 bases for V and 2 bases for J; bases not matched to a gene: 5. The CDR3 is made up of 16 amino acids. DNA of the CDR3: TGTGCCAGCAGCTTAACCCCGGGACTATCCACAGATACGCAGTATTTT. This gives the protein CASSLTPGLSTDTQYF.

V is TRBV3-1 (or the pseudogene TRBV3-2) and J is TRBJ2-7; 12 bases match TRBD2. The germline V gene encodes CDR1 LGHDT and CDR2 YNNKEL (reference sequence). V trimming: 5 bases; J trimming: 3 bases; junction bases outside the gene matches: 5. The CDR3 extends over 15 amino acids. The CDR3 here is CASSATSGGLYEQYF. The CDR3 coding sequence is TGTGCCAGCAGCGCGACTAGCGGGGGACTCTACGAGCAGTACTTC.

This clone has only one observation. The chain employs TRBV5-6 and TRBJ2-2; 10 bases line up with TRBD1. V was pared by 5 bases and J by 4 bases, with 11 bases of the junction left unmatched. The CDR3 consists of 17 residues. Germline V gives CDR1 SGHDT, CDR2 YYEEEE. The CDR3 sequence is CASRGTGDIGGTGELFF. DNA of the CDR3: TGTGCCAGCAGAGGGACAGGGGATATTGGGGGCACCGGGGAGCTGTTTTTT.

The J gene is TRBJ2-7, the V gene TRBV11-2, with D hard to call. This CDR3 is built from 15 residues. Germline V lookup: CDR1 SGHAT, CDR2 FQNNGV. V lost 4 bases and J 1 base, leaving 14 bases between the germline ends. In DNA, the CDR3 is TGTGCCAGCAGCTACAACGACGGTTTATCCTACGAGCAGTACTTC. Encoded protein: CASSYNDGLSYEQYF.

This clone has just one count. The chain couples TRBV6-6 to TRBJ1-6; TRBD1 is a possible D gene (6 bases). Between the trimmed V and J ends, which lost 3 bases and 5 bases, there was a span of 11 bases. The CDR3 has 15 amino acids. Germline V gene lookup returns CDR1 MNHNY and CDR2 SVGAGI (reference sequence). CDR3 sequence reads: CASSYSHRDNSPLHF. CDR3 DNA: TGTGCCAGCAGTTATTCCCACAGGGATAATTCACCCCTCCACTTT.

The genes are TRBV5-1 and TRBJ2-5; 8 bases match TRBD1. CDR1 SGHRS and CDR2 YFSETQ come from the germline V gene. CDR3 size: 15 residues. The V and J ends lost 1 base and 6 bases, in that order; junction bases with no gene match: 8. The CDR3 DNA sequence: TGCGCCAGCAGCTTGTTGCGGGACAGGCCCAAGACCCAGTACTTC. Its protein product is CASSLLRDRPKTQYF.

The V gene is TRBV21-1, the J gene TRBJ2-5; the table assigns TRBD2, which was not confirmed against the DNA. TRBV21-1 is termed a pseudogene. This CDR3 region has 18 residues. This chain's CDR3 is CASSNEGGLAGTKETQYF. The CDR3 region has the DNA TGTGCCAGCAGCAATGAGGGGGGACTAGCGGGTACCAAAGAGACCCAGTACTTC.